The 13 T cell receptor beta chains below all came from one sample that was sequenced in a study of T-cell memory formation after mild COVID-19. A single record per CDR3 protein comes from TCRdb applying MiXCR to the 5' RACE reads. The sample holds 350,000 to 500,000 distinct CDR3 sequences; roughly 18% are singletons and the top ten take roughly 21%. Sample: PBMCs or a T cell subset sorted from them (not recorded which). The receptors come from a young man who had mild COVID-19 (a few samples of this study predate the infection). Cell type and time point are not known.

J is TRBJ1-4 and V is TRBV15; possible D gene TRBD1, 5 bases. This CDR3 is 17 amino acids long. Germline lookup yields CDR1 LNHNV and CDR2 YYDKDF (reference sequence). Between the trimmed V and J ends, which lost 0 bases and 5 bases, there was a span of 16 bases. CDR3 protein: CATSRDAGSGSNEKLFF. The CDR3 DNA follows: TGTGCCACCAGCAGAGATGCCGGGTCAGGGTCGAATGAAAAACTGTTTTTT.

This clonotype has just a few counts. The chain uses TRBV4-2 and TRBJ2-7, with D tentatively TRBD2 (6 bases). Germline CDR1 LGHNA, CDR2 YNFKEQ. The CDR3 extends over 15 amino acids. V lost 3 bases to trimming and J lost 3 bases, with 15 bases between them. CDR3 bases: TGTGCCAGCAGCCACACTAAGGTAGCGGTCTACGAGCAGTACTTC. Translating gives CASSHTKVAVYEQYF.

The sample holds a few counts of this clonotype. This chain uses TRBV6-5 with TRBJ1-1; D possibly corresponds to TRBD1 (5 bases). CDR3 length: 14 residues. CDR1 is MNHEY, CDR2 SVGAGI, per germline. The V gene lost 7 bases and the J gene lost 2 bases, with 14 bases spanning the gap. The CDR3 spells CASILGRENTEAFF. The CDR3, as DNA: TGTGCCAGCATCCTCGGCAGGGAAAACACTGAAGCTTTCTTT.

V usage is TRBV20-1 and J usage is TRBJ2-5; D possibly uses TRBD1 or TRBD2 (5 bases each). V was pared by 5 bases and J by 5 bases, with 15 bases between. The CDR3 contains 13 residues. Germline V gives CDR1 DFQATT, CDR2 SNEGSKA (reference sequence). This CDR3 is CSAEMRGAETQYF. The CDR3 coding sequence is TGCAGTGCTGAGATGAGGGGCGCGGAGACCCAGTACTTC.

The sample holds a few counts of this clonotype. The chain employs TRBV5-6 and TRBJ2-7, with 7 positions matching TRBD1. Germline CDR1 SGHDT, CDR2 YYEEEE. This CDR3 comprises 14 residues. J gave up 5 bases and V 4 bases, and 9 bases lay outside the gene matches. The CDR3 region is CASSLLQTGNEQYV. The DNA of the CDR3 is TGTGCCAGCAGCCTCCTACAGACAGGGAACGAGCAGTACGTC.

This sequence joins TRBV27 and TRBJ1-1, with D possibly matching TRBD1 (6 bases). Trimming shortened V by 3 bases and J by 8 bases, and 13 bases separated the two germline ends. Germline CDR1 reads MNHEY; CDR2 reads SMNVEV (reference sequence). The CDR3 runs 13 residues. DNA of the CDR3: TGTGCCAGCAGTTTCAAAACAGGGCGGGAAGCTTTCTTT. Translated: CASSFKTGREAFF.

This sequence joins TRBV29-1 and TRBJ2-1; 12 bases are a match to TRBD1. Losses at the gene ends were 7 bases for V and 7 bases for J; bases not matched to a gene: 5. This CDR3 contains 13 residues. The germline V gene encodes CDR1 SQVTM and CDR2 ANQGSEA. The CDR3 loop reads CSAGQGAGNEQFF. As DNA, the CDR3 is TGCAGCGCGGGACAGGGGGCGGGGAATGAGCAGTTCTTC.

The chain carries TRBV20-1 and TRBJ2-5; D is ambiguous. The CDR3 covers 15 residues. The germline V and J ends were trimmed by 6 bases and 5 bases, with 22 bases remaining between them. The germline CDR1 and CDR2 sequences are DFQATT and SNEGSKA (reference sequence). CDR3 nucleotides: TGCAGTGCCTTGGGAAGGGCTGGGATGGGGGAGACCCAGTACTTC. This gives the protein CSALGRAGMGETQYF.

The chain joins TRBV9 to TRBJ2-7; 12 nucleotides align to TRBD2. Germline V lookup: CDR1 SGDLS, CDR2 YYNGEE. The CDR3 runs to 16 residues. The J segment lost 7 bases and the V segment lost 2 bases, leaving 10 bases of the junction unmatched. CDR3 nucleotide sequence: TGTGCCAGCAGCGTTTCTAGCGGGGGGGCCTTCGAAGAGCAGTACGTC. Translated: CASSVSSGGAFEEQYV.

There are a few counts of this clonotype. The chain uses TRBV12-3 or TRBV12-4 and TRBJ2-1; D may match TRBD1 or TRBD2 (5 bases each). The CDR3 totals 14 residues. Trimming removed 6 bases from V and 7 bases from J, with 16 bases in between. The CDR3 sequence: CASSPRDPRNEQFF. The CDR3 DNA reads as TGTGCCAGCAGCCCCAGGGACCCCAGAAATGAGCAGTTCTTC.

Only a few counts were recorded for this clonotype. The chain carries TRBV7-2 and TRBJ1-3, with D hard to call. The CDR3 has 14 amino acids. Germline values: CDR1 SGHTA, CDR2 FQGNSA. Deletions cut 3 bases from V and 0 bases from J, with 6 bases between. The DNA for the CDR3 is TGTGCCAGCAGCTTTGCTAGCTCTGGAAACACCATATATTTT. Its translation: CASSFASSGNTIYF.

This clonotype was picked up a small number of times. The CDR3 coding sequence is TGTGCCAGCAGCTCCTTAGGGAGGACAGGGGGCCAGGGCTACACCTTC. This sequence encodes CASSSLGRTGGQGYTF. The rearrangement uses TRBV11-2 and TRBJ1-2; 11 bases line up with TRBD1. Germline CDR1 and CDR2: SGHAT and FQNNGV. The V gene end was trimmed by 4 bases and the J gene end by 8 bases; junction bases not matched to a gene: 12. The CDR3 runs 16 residues.

The V call is TRBV6-5, the J call TRBJ2-3, with D possibly called TRBD1 or TRBD2 (5 bases each). Germline-derived CDR1 and CDR2 are MNHEY and SVGAGI. The CDR3 consists of 15 residues. Trimming removed 5 bases from V and 0 bases from J, with 12 bases in between. CDR3 DNA: TGTGCCAGCAGTAAATCTCGGGACAGCACAGATACGCAGTATTTT. It codes for CASSKSRDSTDTQYF.